These T cell receptor beta chains were read from a single sample in a study of siplizumab effects on memory and regulatory T cells. Using immunoSEQ multiplex PCR, the repertoire was profiled, and TCRdb retains in-frame clones only, with some absent. The sample includes fewer than 120,000 clones, just under 95% of them seen just once. The sequencing input was CD4+ T cells sorted from blood. These receptor sequences come from a human donor in good health. CDR3s include the opening cysteine and the closing phenylalanine or tryptophan. D genes are given only for firm matches. Some rows have no size entry. The others give once, few or many, or a class for an expanded clone.

TRBV5-1	.	12	.	TRBJ1-1	TGCGCCAGCAGCCGCCCAGGCGCTGAAGCTTTCTTT	CASSRPGAEAFF
TRBV7-8	.	16	.	TRBJ2-3	TGTGCCAGCAGCCGAATGGTGGGGGGGCCCACAGATACGCAGTATTTT	CASSRMVGGPTDTQYF
TRBV6-6	.	15	TRBD2	TRBJ2-3	TGTGCCAGCAGCCGGACTAGCGGGAGCACAGATACGCAGTATTTT	CASSRTSGSTDTQYF
TRBV6-6	once	14	.	TRBJ1-4	TGTGCCAGCAGTCCGTCATCAACTAATGAAAAACTGTTTTTT	CASSPSSTNEKLFF
TRBV5-1	.	14	.	TRBJ2-5	TGCGCCAGCAGCCCCGGTGGTCTGTCGGAGACCCAGTACTTC	CASSPGGLSETQYF
TRBV2	.	17	.	TRBJ1-1	TGTGCCAGCAGAGAACAACCTTCAGGGAGGGAGAACACTGAAGCTTTCTTT	CASREQPSGRENTEAFF
TRBV4-1	.	18	TRBD2	TRBJ2-1	TGCGCCAGCAGCCAAGCGGGAGTAGCGGGCAGCTCCTACAATGAGCAGTTCTTC	CASSQAGVAGSSYNEQFF
TRBV7-9	once	15	.	TRBJ2-1	TGTGCCAGCAGCTTAGCAATCGGGGGGCTCAATGAGCAGTTCTTC	CASSLAIGGLNEQFF
TRBV2	.	12	.	TRBJ2-7	TGTGCCAGCAGTGTTGAGGTTGGCGAGCAGTACTTC	CASSVEVGEQYF
TRBV5-1	.	11	.	TRBJ2-1	TGCGCCAGCAAGACTGGGAATGAGCAGTTCTTC	CASKTGNEQFF
TRBV9	.	15	.	TRBJ2-3	TGTGCCAGCAGCGTAGGATCCTCTAGCACAGATACGCAGTATTTT	CASSVGSSSTDTQYF
TRBV7-8	.	15	TRBD1	TRBJ2-1	TGTGCCAGCAGCCTGCAGGGGGCGAAGGGCAATGAGCAGTTCTTC	CASSLQGAKGNEQFF
TRBV29-1	.	14	.	TRBJ1-2	TGCAGCGTACCTTTGGGGGCATCTAACTATGGCTACACCTTC	CSVPLGASNYGYTF
TRBV18	.	12	.	TRBJ2-7	TGTGCCAGCTCCCAACAGGCCTACGAGCAGTACTTC	CASSQQAYEQYF
TRBV28	.	15	TRBD1	TRBJ2-1	TGTGCCAGCAGTTTTCTCACAGGGGGAGTCAATGAGCAGTTCTTC	CASSFLTGGVNEQFF
TRBV2	.	15	TRBD1	TRBJ2-5	TGTGCCAGCAGTCCCATCGGGACAGGGGTTGAGACCCAGTACTTC	CASSPIGTGVETQYF
TRBV19	once	15	TRBD2	TRBJ2-3	TGTGCCAGTAGTATAGGCGGGGGGCCGTGGGATACGCAGTATTTT	CASSIGGGPWDTQYF
TRBV16	.	16	.	TRBJ1-1	TGTGCCAGCAGCCCCGTAATAGGCAGGAGGAGGACTGAAGCTTTCTTT	CASSPVIGRRRTEAFF